A selection of T cell receptor beta chains follows, all from one sample in a study of Ad26.COV2.S vaccination and SARS-CoV-2 variants. Sequencing used immunoSEQ multiplex PCR; TCRdb keeps in-frame clones, though not all of them. The data show more than 300,000 clones, about 82% seen once. The specimen was peripheral blood, collected in a trial of Ad26.COV2.S vaccine versus placebo. The receptors were sampled from a person between 18 and 59 years old who received the Ad26.COV2.S COVID-19 vaccine or a placebo. Each CDR3 is given with its conserved first and last residue. A D gene is named only where the DNA matches it firmly. Clone sizes are given selectively: once, few, many, or a class where the clone is expanded.

j_gene: TRBJ2-1
abundance: once
d_gene: TRBD1
v_gene: TRBV7-3
CDR3nt: TGTGCCAGCAGCCCCCTGGACAGGGCATACAATGAGCAGTTCTTC
CDR3aa: CASSPLDRAYNEQFF

j_gene: TRBJ1-4
abundance: NA
d_gene: NA
v_gene: TRBV5-4
CDR3nt: TGTGCCAGCAGCTTGGCCCAACGAGGGGCAACTAATGAAAAACTGTTTTTT
CDR3aa: CASSLAQRGATNEKLFF

j_gene: TRBJ2-3
abundance: once
d_gene: TRBD2
v_gene: TRBV3-1/TRBV3-2
CDR3nt: TGTGCCAGCAGCCAAGGGGGGGGTGTGGCCACGGAACGTACGCAGTATTTT
CDR3aa: CASSQGGGVATERTQYF

j_gene: TRBJ1-2
abundance: NA
d_gene: NA
v_gene: TRBV20-1
CDR3nt: TGCAGTGCTAGTCCCAGGGGACCTTATGGCTACACCTTC
CDR3aa: CSASPRGPYGYTF

j_gene: TRBJ1-2
abundance: NA
d_gene: NA
v_gene: TRBV7-2
CDR3nt: TGTGCCAGCAGTTTAGTCCCTAAGGCGGGGGACGGCTACACCTTC
CDR3aa: CASSLVPKAGDGYTF

j_gene: TRBJ2-1
abundance: NA
d_gene: TRBD2
v_gene: TRBV7-2
CDR3nt: TGTGCCAGCAGCCCGGGGGGGCATATTGGGAATGAGCAGTTCTTC
CDR3aa: CASSPGGHIGNEQFF

j_gene: TRBJ2-3
abundance: once
d_gene: TRBD2
v_gene: TRBV6-2/TRBV6-3
CDR3nt: TGTGCCAGCAGTTGGGCTAGCGGGGCGATAGCAGATACGCAGTATTTT
CDR3aa: CASSWASGAIADTQYF

j_gene: TRBJ1-5
abundance: NA
d_gene: TRBD1
v_gene: TRBV6-5
CDR3nt: TGTGCCAGCAGGTCCGGGACAGGATTTAATCAGCCCCAGCATTTT
CDR3aa: CASRSGTGFNQPQHF

j_gene: TRBJ1-6
abundance: NA
d_gene: NA
v_gene: TRBV3-1/TRBV3-2
CDR3nt: TGTGCCAGCAGCCTTCGAGCTCCGAGGGATTCACCCCTCCACTTT
CDR3aa: CASSLRAPRDSPLHF

j_gene: TRBJ1-2
abundance: NA
d_gene: NA
v_gene: TRBV7-9
CDR3nt: TGTGCCAGCAGCTTCGCTGGGTATGGCTACACCTTC
CDR3aa: CASSFAGYGYTF

j_gene: TRBJ2-3
abundance: NA
d_gene: NA
v_gene: TRBV2
CDR3nt: TGTGCCAGCACTTGGGGGGGGCGGGGGACAGATACGCAGTATTTT
CDR3aa: CASTWGGRGTDTQYF

j_gene: TRBJ1-5
abundance: NA
d_gene: NA
v_gene: TRBV6-5
CDR3nt: TGTGCCAGCAGGGCAGTTAGTAATCAGCCCCAGCATTTT
CDR3aa: CASRAVSNQPQHF

j_gene: TRBJ2-5
abundance: NA
d_gene: NA
v_gene: TRBV18
CDR3nt: TGTGCCAGCTCACCGGGATCTCCACAAGAGACCCAGTACTTC
CDR3aa: CASSPGSPQETQYF

j_gene: TRBJ2-1
abundance: NA
d_gene: TRBD1
v_gene: TRBV4-1
CDR3nt: TGCGCCAGCAGCCAAGACCCCGGACAGGGCAATGAGCAGTTCTTC
CDR3aa: CASSQDPGQGNEQFF

j_gene: TRBJ1-1
abundance: NA
d_gene: TRBD1
v_gene: TRBV29-1
CDR3nt: TGCAGCGTTGTAGGACAGGGGACAACTGAAGCTTTCTTT
CDR3aa: CSVVGQGTTEAFF

j_gene: TRBJ2-1
abundance: NA
d_gene: TRBD1
v_gene: TRBV5-1
CDR3nt: TGCGCCAGCAGCTCGGGACAGGGGGATCGCAATGAGCAGTTCTTC
CDR3aa: CASSSGQGDRNEQFF

j_gene: TRBJ2-1
abundance: NA
d_gene: TRBD2
v_gene: TRBV19
CDR3nt: TGTGCCAGTAGTATAGGGGGAGGGCCCCACTCCTACAATGAGCAGTTCTTC
CDR3aa: CASSIGGGPHSYNEQFF

j_gene: TRBJ1-2
abundance: NA
d_gene: TRBD1
v_gene: TRBV7-8
CDR3nt: TGTGCCAGCAGCCCGAAAGGGACAGGGAAAATTGGCTACACCTTC
CDR3aa: CASSPKGTGKIGYTF

j_gene: TRBJ2-6
abundance: NA
d_gene: NA
v_gene: TRBV7-9
CDR3nt: TGTGCCAGCAGCGCATTTCCGGGCTCTGGGGCCAACGTCCTGACTTTC
CDR3aa: CASSAFPGSGANVLTF

j_gene: TRBJ1-2
abundance: NA
d_gene: NA
v_gene: TRBV7-9
CDR3nt: TGTGCCAGCAACCTCGGGAGCTATGGCTACACCTTC
CDR3aa: CASNLGSYGYTF

j_gene: TRBJ1-2
abundance: NA
d_gene: NA
v_gene: TRBV7-2
CDR3nt: TGTGCCAGCAGCTCCGCGGGACCCTATGGCTACACCTTC
CDR3aa: CASSSAGPYGYTF

j_gene: TRBJ1-2
abundance: NA
d_gene: NA
v_gene: TRBV7-9
CDR3nt: TGTGCCAGCAGCCCGAACCGGGACATGGGGGCCTATGGCTACACCTTC
CDR3aa: CASSPNRDMGAYGYTF

j_gene: TRBJ2-1
abundance: NA
d_gene: TRBD2
v_gene: TRBV19
CDR3nt: TGTGCCAGTCGGACTAGCGGGGCTTACAATGAGCAGTTCTTC
CDR3aa: CASRTSGAYNEQFF

j_gene: TRBJ1-4
abundance: NA
d_gene: NA
v_gene: TRBV6-2/TRBV6-3
CDR3nt: TGTGCCAGCAGCCCCAGGACCGAAGGGGAAAAACTGTTTTTT
CDR3aa: CASSPRTEGEKLFF

j_gene: TRBJ2-1
abundance: NA
d_gene: NA
v_gene: TRBV7-8
CDR3nt: TGTGCCAGCAGCTTTCGACAGGTGGGGTCCCACAATGAGCAGTTCTTC
CDR3aa: CASSFRQVGSHNEQFF

j_gene: TRBJ2-1
abundance: NA
d_gene: NA
v_gene: TRBV15
CDR3nt: TGTGCCACCAGCAGAGATCACGGCTCCTACAATGAGCAGTTCTTC
CDR3aa: CATSRDHGSYNEQFF

j_gene: TRBJ1-4
abundance: NA
d_gene: NA
v_gene: TRBV30
CDR3nt: TGTGCCTGGAGTAGGGGGGACTTTAATGAAAAACTGTTTTTT
CDR3aa: CAWSRGDFNEKLFF

j_gene: TRBJ1-2
abundance: NA
d_gene: NA
v_gene: TRBV27
CDR3nt: TGTGCCAGCAGACCCAAGGGGACACCTCAAACGGACTATGGCTACACCTTC
CDR3aa: CASRPKGTPQTDYGYTF

j_gene: TRBJ1-5
abundance: NA
d_gene: NA
v_gene: TRBV18
CDR3nt: TGTGCCAGCTCACCAGGGGCAGGGGAAAGGCCCCAGCATTTT
CDR3aa: CASSPGAGERPQHF

j_gene: TRBJ1-2
abundance: NA
d_gene: NA
v_gene: TRBV12-3/TRBV12-4
CDR3nt: TGTGCCAGCAGGGATGGTGAAAGAAGGGGCTACACCTTC
CDR3aa: CASRDGERRGYTF

j_gene: TRBJ2-6
abundance: NA
d_gene: NA
v_gene: TRBV27
CDR3nt: TGTGCCAGCAGCCGGAGTATGATCTTTACTTACGGGGCCAACGTCCTGACTTTC
CDR3aa: CASSRSMIFTYGANVLTF

j_gene: TRBJ1-1
abundance: NA
d_gene: TRBD1
v_gene: TRBV9
CDR3nt: TGTGCCAGCAGCGTAGATCCAGGGGGGAACACTGAAGCTTTCTTT
CDR3aa: CASSVDPGGNTEAFF

j_gene: TRBJ2-1
abundance: NA
d_gene: NA
v_gene: TRBV27
CDR3nt: TGTGCCAGCAGTTTATCGGTGGAGAATGAGCAGTTCTTC
CDR3aa: CASSLSVENEQFF

j_gene: TRBJ2-5
abundance: NA
d_gene: NA
v_gene: TRBV20-1
CDR3nt: TGCAGTGCAGGGACTGACGAGACCCAGTACTTC
CDR3aa: CSAGTDETQYF

j_gene: TRBJ2-2
abundance: NA
d_gene: TRBD1
v_gene: TRBV19
CDR3nt: TGTGCCAGTAGTATCTATGGCGGACAGGGGTACACCGGGGAGCTGTTTTTT
CDR3aa: CASSIYGGQGYTGELFF

j_gene: TRBJ2-1
abundance: NA
d_gene: TRBD2
v_gene: TRBV9
CDR3nt: TGTGCCAGCAGCCCCCGTAGCCCCCTTGGACTAGCGGGGGGGTTAAATGAGCAGTTCTTC
CDR3aa: CASSPRSPLGLAGGLNEQFF

j_gene: TRBJ2-6
abundance: NA
d_gene: NA
v_gene: TRBV3-1/TRBV3-2
CDR3nt: TGTGCCAGCAGCCAAACACAGGGATCTGGGGCCAACGTCCTGACTTTC
CDR3aa: CASSQTQGSGANVLTF

j_gene: TRBJ2-7
abundance: NA
d_gene: NA
v_gene: TRBV4-1
CDR3nt: TGCGCCAGCAGCCAAAGACAGGCCGTCTACGAGCAGTACTTC
CDR3aa: CASSQRQAVYEQYF

j_gene: TRBJ1-2
abundance: NA
d_gene: NA
v_gene: TRBV2
CDR3nt: TGTGCCAGCAGTGGGCGTACTTGGAATGGCTACACCTTC
CDR3aa: CASSGRTWNGYTF

j_gene: TRBJ2-7
abundance: NA
d_gene: NA
v_gene: TRBV20-1
CDR3nt: TGCAGTGCTAGAGCGACCTACGAGCAGTACTTC
CDR3aa: CSARATYEQYF

j_gene: TRBJ2-1
abundance: NA
d_gene: TRBD2
v_gene: TRBV30
CDR3nt: TGTGCCTGGAGGACGGGGGGGGATTACAATGAGCAGTTCTTC
CDR3aa: CAWRTGGDYNEQFF

j_gene: TRBJ2-7
abundance: NA
d_gene: NA
v_gene: TRBV3-1/TRBV3-2
CDR3nt: TGTGCCAGCAGCCACAGGGGTTACGAGCAGTACTTC
CDR3aa: CASSHRGYEQYF

j_gene: TRBJ1-1
abundance: once
d_gene: TRBD1
v_gene: TRBV5-1
CDR3nt: TGCGCCAGCAGCTTGGCCCGGGGCCAGGGGAGGGACAGAAGTGCTGAAGCTTTCTTT
CDR3aa: CASSLARGQGRDRSAEAFF